One and the same sample provided the 12 T cell receptor beta chains below, sequenced in a study of prognosis after radiotherapy for stage I lung cancer. Genomic DNA was the source, and TCR beta CDR3 was amplified from it by two-round multiplex PCR. During first-round PCR, primers specific to each TRBV and TRBJ gene were used. TCRdb recomputed calls from the multiplex PCR reads with MiXCR, one row per CDR3 protein. In the table there are about 59,000 distinct CDR3 sequences, about a quarter of which are singletons. Sequences were derived from PBMCs, sampled before or after stereotactic body radiation therapy (not recorded which). These receptors were obtained from a donor over 45 with non-small cell lung cancer.

This clonotype has ten or more counts. The chain carries TRBV9 and TRBJ2-1; D not resolved. The germline V gene has CDR1 SGDLS and CDR2 YYNGEE. CDR3 length: 13 residues. The V and J ends lost 0 bases and 6 bases respectively, with 7 bases between them. The CDR3 DNA is TGTGCCAGCAGCGTAGGGGATCGCAATGAGCAGTTCTTC. Protein sequence: CASSVGDRNEQFF.

This clonotype was found many times. This sequence joins TRBV10-3 and TRBJ1-2, with 8 bases aligning to TRBD1. Germline CDR1 is ENHRY and CDR2 is SYGVKD. Germline trimming cut 7 bases from V and 4 bases from J; bases unmatched to any gene: 8. There are 14 residues in the CDR3. CDR3 DNA sequence: TGTGCCATCATGGGGCAGGGGGCGAGCTATGGCTACACCTTC. It translates to CAIMGQGASYGYTF.

This clonotype is a singleton in its sample. With only one base between it and a far larger clone, this is likely a read error. In nucleotides, the CDR3 is TGTGCCAGCAGCCCACAGGGACCTCGCTCCCACAATGAGCAGTTCTTC. It encodes CASSPQGPRSHNEQFF. The chain is built from TRBV2 and TRBJ2-1; tentative D call: TRBD1 (6 bases). Germline V gene lookup returns CDR1 SNHLY and CDR2 FYNNEI. The CDR3 loop spans 16 amino acids. The whole variable domain, remainder taken from reference TRBV2 and TRBJ2-1, is EPEVTQTPSHQVTQMGQEVILRCVPISNHLYFYWYRQILGQKVEFLVSFYNNEISEKSEIFDDQFSVERPDGSNFTLKIRSTKLEDSAMYFCASSPQGPRSHNEQFFGPGTRLTVL.

This clonotype was picked up one time. This rearrangement joins TRBV3-1 to TRBJ2-5; no clear D. CDR1 and CDR2 (germline): LGHDT, YNNKEL (reference sequence). V was cut by 0 bases and J by 4 bases, with 12 bases left in between. This CDR3 has 15 residues. CDR3 DNA: TGTGCCAGCAGCCAAGATTACTGCAGGCTAGAGACCCAGTACTTC. Translating it yields CASSQDYCRLETQYF.

This chain uses TRBV6-1 with TRBJ1-6, with D uncertain. The V and J ends lost 7 bases and 8 bases respectively, with 12 bases between them. The CDR3 contains 13 residues. Germline V gene sequence: CDR1 MNHNS, CDR2 SASEGT. CDR3 DNA: TGTGCCAGCACCCGGATTGGGTATTCACCCCTCCACTTT. Amino acids: CASTRIGYSPLHF.

This clonotype was counted at least ten times. The rearrangement uses TRBV6-2 or TRBV6-3 and TRBJ2-7; the D gene is possibly TRBD1 (6 bases). This CDR3 has 13 residues. V gave up 5 bases and J gave up 1 base, with 9 bases separating them. Looked up from germline, CDR1 is MNHEY and CDR2 is SVGEGT. This CDR3 reads CASSAQGSYEQYF. CDR3 nucleotide sequence: TGTGCCAGCAGTGCACAGGGATCCTACGAGCAGTACTTC.

This clonotype was picked up many times. The chain carries TRBV2 and TRBJ2-2; D possibly corresponds to TRBD2 (6 bases). Trimming shortened V by 7 bases and J by 5 bases, and 20 bases separated the two germline ends. Germline V gives CDR1 SNHLY, CDR2 FYNNEI. CDR3 length: 16 residues. The CDR3 reads CASKRASQTGTGELFF. CDR3 in DNA: TGTGCCAGCAAGCGGGCATCCCAAACAGGAACCGGGGAGCTGTTTTTT.

This clonotype was seen ten or more times. V is TRBV2 and J is TRBJ1-6; unclear D gene. Trimming took 7 bases from V and 7 from J, leaving 11 bases between them. This CDR3 region has 13 residues. Per the germline V gene, CDR1 is SNHLY and CDR2 is FYNNEI. The CDR3 coding sequence is TGTGCCAGCAAGATGGAGGAGAATTCACCCCTCCACTTT. Protein: CASKMEENSPLHF. The variable domain in full, completed from reference TRBV2 and TRBJ1-6, reads EPEVTQTPSHQVTQMGQEVILRCVPISNHLYFYWYRQILGQKVEFLVSFYNNEISEKSEIFDDQFSVERPDGSNFTLKIRSTKLEDSAMYFCASKMEENSPLHFGNGTRLTVT.

Ten or more counts support this clonotype. The chain has TRBV28 and TRBJ2-7, with D perhaps being TRBD1 or TRBD2 (5 bases each). CDR3 length: 13 amino acids. Deletions cut 7 bases from V and 4 bases from J, with 14 bases between. CDR1 and CDR2 from the germline V gene are MDHEN and SYDVKM. The CDR3 spells CASKGTHYYEQYF. CDR3 DNA sequence: TGTGCCAGCAAGGGGACCCACTATTACGAGCAGTACTTC.

Worth noting for this clonotype: Since a much larger clone is just one base distant, this may be a read error. The chain uses TRBV10-1 and TRBJ1-6; no reliable D call. The CDR3 is 13 amino acids. Per germline, CDR1 WNHNN and CDR2 SYGVQD (reference sequence). The CDR3 is CASRSDGNSHLHF. DNA of the CDR3: TGCGCCAGCAGATCGGACGGGAATTCACACCTCCACTTT.

This clonotype appeared many times. The rearrangement links TRBV7-3 to TRBJ1-1, with D tentatively TRBD1 (5 bases). V was pared by 0 bases and J by 6 bases, with 11 bases between. The CDR3 sequence is 14 residues long. The V gene's germline CDR1 is SGHTA and CDR2 FQGTGA. The DNA for the CDR3 is TGTGCCAGCAGCTTAACCGCGGGGGGTCCTGAAGCTTTCTTT. Its protein is CASSLTAGGPEAFF.

This clonotype came up many times. The chain carries TRBV5-1 and TRBJ2-2; D perhaps matches TRBD1 (5 bases). The CDR3 has 15 amino acids. Germline CDR1 reads SGHRS; CDR2 reads YFSETQ. The ends were cut back, 2 bases at V and 2 bases at J, with 10 bases in the middle. The CDR3 coding sequence is TGCGCCAGCAGCTTAAGTCAGGGTAACACCGGGGAGCTGTTTTTT. Protein product: CASSLSQGNTGELFF.